This TCR beta chain was sequenced during a study of T cell responses to AZD1222 COVID-19 vaccine. Findings of the study overall: Vaccine-associated CD4 TCRs ranged over spike, dominating at 160-218 and 743-854. Two doses of AZD1222 preceded a rise in Spike-specific TCR breadth and depth.

Method: immunoSEQ multiplex PCR; TCRdb's copy keeps in-frame clones and lacks some. Altogether about 120,000 clones are present, roughly 87% being singletons, with the ten largest covering approximately 7.5%. Germline V lookup: CDR1 MDHEN, CDR2 SYDVKM. This CDR3 is built from 14 residues. Trimming took 5 bases from V and 4 from J, leaving 12 bases between them. A remark on this clone: Its antigen is currently unknown.

Sequenced material: peripheral blood, taken on day 0 of AZD1222 vaccination. The chain links TRBV28 to TRBJ1-5; D is possibly TRBD1 (5 bases). This sequence originates from an adult in good health. CDR3 residues: CASSKTNRNQPQHF. CDR3 in DNA: TGTGCCAGCAGTAAGACTAACAGGAATCAGCCCCAGCATTTT. The full variable domain, with the rest looked up from reference TRBV28 and TRBJ1-5, is DVKVTQSSRYLVKRTGEKVFLECVQDMDHENMFWYRQDPGLGLRLIYFSYDVKMKEKGDIPEGYSVSREKKERFSLILESASTNQTSMYLCASSKTNRNQPQHFGDGTRLSIL.